One and the same sample provided the 32 T cell receptor beta chains below, sequenced in a study of T-cell memory formation after mild COVID-19. A single record per CDR3 protein comes from TCRdb applying MiXCR to the 5' RACE reads. The data show around 420,000 distinct CDR3 sequences, less than 25% seen once. The sequenced sample consisted of PBMCs or a T cell subset sorted from them (not recorded which). The source of these receptors is an adult woman who had mild COVID-19 (a few samples of this study predate the infection). Cell type and time point are not known.

In this sample, this clonotype turned up many times. The V gene is TRBV7-9, the J gene TRBJ2-7, with D possibly TRBD2 on 5 matching bases. CDR1 is SEHNR and CDR2 is FQNEAQ in the germline V gene (reference sequence). This CDR3 spans 11 amino acids. V shed 5 bases and J shed 7 bases, with 9 bases lying between them. This chain's CDR3 is CASSLTGEQYF. The CDR3 nucleotides read TGTGCCAGCAGCCTAACGGGGGAGCAGTACTTC.

In this sample, this clonotype turned up a few times. The chain uses TRBV7-6 and TRBJ1-5; D is ambiguous. The V gene's germline CDR1 is SGHVS and CDR2 FNYEAQ. Trimming took off 2 bases at V and 3 bases at J, with 5 bases between the two ends. The CDR3 length is 13 residues. As DNA, the CDR3 is TGTGCCAGCAGCTTAAGACCCAATCAGCCCCAGCATTTT. This translates into CASSLRPNQPQHF.

This clonotype has only a few counts. The rearrangement links TRBV6-2 or TRBV6-3 to TRBJ2-3, with 8 positions matching TRBD2. Germline V gene sequence: CDR1 MNHEY, CDR2 SVGEGT. Trimming took 6 bases from V and 2 from J; bases not matched to a gene: 7. CDR3 size: 15 residues. The CDR3 nucleotides read TGTGCCAGCAGCACCGTAGCGGGAAACACAGATACGCAGTATTTT. As protein: CASSTVAGNTDTQYF.

This chain joins TRBV12-3 or TRBV12-4 and TRBJ2-3, with TRBD1 as a possible D gene (5 bases). The germline V and J ends were trimmed by 6 bases and 5 bases, with 12 bases remaining between them. The CDR3 is 13 amino acids. This CDR3 is CASSLWTIDTQYF. The DNA for the CDR3 is TGTGCCAGCAGCCTGTGGACAATAGATACGCAGTATTTT.

This clonotype turned up a few times. The chain uses TRBV12-3 or TRBV12-4 and TRBJ1-6; D may be TRBD1 (6 bases). The CDR3 runs to 14 residues. The V and J ends lost 6 bases and 10 bases respectively, with 16 bases between them. The CDR3 spells CASSLRAGVSPLHF. The CDR3 DNA reads as TGTGCCAGCAGCCTAAGGGCAGGGGTCTCACCCCTCCACTTT.

This clonotype was counted between two and nine times. The V and J genes are TRBV24-1 and TRBJ2-3, with D perhaps TRBD1 (5 bases). CDR1 KGHDR and CDR2 SFDVKD come from the germline V gene. CDR3 length: 15 amino acids. V lost 6 bases and J 2 bases, leaving 14 bases between the germline ends. Here the CDR3 reads CATSIGQGNTDTQYF. The CDR3 DNA follows: TGTGCCACCAGTATCGGCCAGGGAAACACAGATACGCAGTATTTT.

This clonotype has only a few counts. This chain links TRBV7-9 with TRBJ1-6; no definite D call. The CDR3 has 12 residues. Germline CDR1 SEHNR, CDR2 FQNEAQ (reference sequence). Trimming took 5 bases from V and 8 from J, leaving 7 bases between them. The CDR3 sequence is CASSRRDSPLHF. CDR3 nucleotides: TGTGCCAGCAGCAGGAGAGATTCACCCCTCCACTTT.

This chain links TRBV2 with TRBJ2-6; 9 bases line up with TRBD1. CDR3 size: 15 residues. Trimming cost V 10 bases and J 2 bases; bases outside gene matches: 6. Germline V lookup: CDR1 SNHLY, CDR2 FYNNEI. The CDR3 reads CATLRDRAGANVLTF. The CDR3 bases are TGTGCCACCCTCCGGGACAGGGCTGGGGCCAACGTCCTGACTTTC.

The V gene is TRBV7-8, the J gene TRBJ1-5; D uncertain. V lost 6 bases to trimming and J lost 5 bases, with 11 bases between them. Germline assignment: CDR1 SGHVS and CDR2 FQNEAQ. This CDR3 is built from 13 residues. CDR3: CASSRRVDQPQHF. The CDR3 nucleotides are TGTGCCAGCAGTAGGAGGGTAGATCAGCCCCAGCATTTT.

This clonotype was observed a few times. The chain links TRBV28 to TRBJ2-1; D possibly corresponds to TRBD2 (6 bases). CDR1 is MDHEN and CDR2 is SYDVKM in the germline V gene. This CDR3 is 16 amino acids long. V was cut by 5 bases and J by 6 bases, with 20 bases left in between. CDR3 nucleotide sequence: TGTGCCAGCAGTCCGCCCCCGGGATGGACTACCAATGAGCAGTTCTTC. Its translation: CASSPPPGWTTNEQFF.

This clonotype appeared many times. The chain recombines TRBV28 with TRBJ1-1; 7 bases are shared with TRBD1. Per the germline V gene, CDR1 is MDHEN and CDR2 is SYDVKM. V shed 4 bases, J shed 1 base, and the junction held 3 bases outside the gene matches. The CDR3 totals 14 residues. CDR3 residues: CASSWTGKNTEAFF. CDR3 bases: TGTGCCAGCAGTTGGACAGGAAAGAACACTGAAGCTTTCTTT.

This chain links TRBV6-5 with TRBJ2-7; 7 positions match TRBD1. J gave up 2 bases and V 4 bases, and 11 bases lay outside the gene matches. Germline CDR1 reads MNHEY; CDR2 reads SVGAGI. The CDR3 length is 16 residues. This CDR3 is CASSSTPRDRTYEQYF. Written as DNA, the CDR3 is TGTGCCAGCAGTTCTACACCCCGGGACAGAACCTACGAGCAGTACTTC.

The rearrangement joins TRBV6-5 to TRBJ2-3; no definite D call. V was cut by 10 bases and J by 2 bases, with 13 bases left in between. The CDR3 runs 13 residues. Per germline, CDR1 MNHEY and CDR2 SVGAGI. This CDR3 reads CATRAVFTDTQYF. The CDR3 DNA reads as TGTGCCACAAGGGCAGTCTTCACAGATACGCAGTATTTT.

This clonotype turned up a few times. V and J are TRBV24-1 and TRBJ1-5, with D possibly TRBD1 on 5 matching bases. Trimming removed 6 bases from V and 11 bases from J, with 16 bases in between. The CDR3 consists of 13 residues. The germline V gene has CDR1 KGHDR and CDR2 SFDVKD. The CDR3, as DNA: TGTGCCACCAGTCCTGACCGCTCGGGGGCCCAGCATTTT. It yields the protein CATSPDRSGAQHF.

The genes are TRBV4-1 and TRBJ2-5; 8 bases are shared with TRBD2. The CDR3 consists of 16 residues. The V segment lost 4 bases and the J segment 5 bases; nucleotides outside the gene matches: 12. Germline V gives CDR1 MGHRA, CDR2 YSYEKL. The CDR3 protein is CASSRIPGLVLETQYF. The CDR3 nucleotides read TGCGCCAGCAGCCGGATACCGGGACTAGTTTTGGAGACCCAGTACTTC.

The chain carries TRBV5-1 and TRBJ2-5, with D uncertain. The CDR3 has 14 amino acids. V dropped 4 bases and J dropped 3 bases, with 13 bases sitting between them. Germline V gene data show CDR1 as SGHRS and CDR2 as YFSETQ. The CDR3 sequence: CASSRLTFKETQYF. As DNA, the CDR3 is TGCGCCAGCAGCCGTCTAACCTTTAAAGAGACCCAGTACTTC.

CDR3 sequence: CATSRETGLETQYF. The CDR3 nucleotides are TGTGCCACCAGCAGAGAGACAGGGTTGGAGACCCAGTACTTC. The chain employs TRBV15 and TRBJ2-5; 7 bases fit TRBD1. V lost 0 bases to trimming and J lost 5 bases; unmatched junction nucleotides: 3. The length of the CDR3 is 14 residues. CDR1 is LNHNV and CDR2 is YYDKDF in the germline V gene (reference sequence).

The V and J genes are TRBV24-1 and TRBJ2-1; D might be TRBD1 (5 bases). V lost 0 bases and J 10 bases, leaving 9 bases between the germline ends. CDR1 and CDR2 from the germline V gene are KGHDR and SFDVKD. The CDR3 contains 13 residues. CDR3 in DNA: TGTGCCACCAGTGATTTGCAGGCAGGGGAGCAGTTCTTC. It is translated as CATSDLQAGEQFF.

This clonotype was detected a few times. The chain links TRBV5-6 to TRBJ1-2, with 10 nucleotides matching TRBD1. Per the germline V gene, CDR1 is SGHDT and CDR2 is YYEEEE. Trimming took 3 bases from V and 6 from J; bases not matched to a gene: 8. This CDR3 comprises 15 residues. In DNA form, the CDR3 reads TGTGCCAGCAGCTACCCCGGGACAGGGGTGAATGGCTACACCTTC. Residues: CASSYPGTGVNGYTF.

CDR3 region: CASSQARTGGDGYTF. CDR3 nucleotides: TGTGCCAGCAGCCAAGCTAGGACAGGGGGAGATGGCTACACCTTC. This chain joins TRBV14 and TRBJ1-2, with TRBD1 identical over 10 bases. The CDR3 has 15 residues. With 1 base clipped from V and 6 bases from J, the junction kept 5 bases outside the gene matches. Germline V lookup: CDR1 SGHDN, CDR2 FVKESK.

The rearrangement uses TRBV4-3 and TRBJ2-3; 15 bases fit TRBD2. CDR3 length: 18 residues. Per germline, CDR1 LGHNA and CDR2 YSLEER. V lost 1 base to trimming and J lost 4 bases; unmatched junction nucleotides: 6. CDR3 loop: CASSQGTSGGAISDTQYF. The CDR3 coding sequence is TGCGCCAGCAGCCAAGGGACTAGCGGGGGGGCTATCTCAGATACGCAGTATTTT.

This chain joins TRBV19 and TRBJ1-2; TRBD1 might be the D (6 bases). Trimming stripped 5 bases from V and 6 bases from J, with 19 bases between. The V gene's germline CDR1 is LNHDA and CDR2 SQIVND (reference sequence). The CDR3 length is 15 residues. The CDR3: CASSPTNREANGYTF. CDR3 DNA: TGTGCCAGTAGTCCGACTAACAGGGAGGCAAATGGCTACACCTTC. Together with reference TRBV19 and TRBJ1-2, the CDR3 gives the full variable domain: DGGITQSPKYLFRKEGQNVTLSCEQNLNHDAMYWYRQDPGQGLRLIYYSQIVNDFQKGDIAEGYSVSREKKESFPLTVTSAQKNPTAFYLCASSPTNREANGYTFGSGTRLTVV.

The CDR3 nucleotides are TGTGCCAGCAGCTGGGGACTAGCGGGGTTAGATACGCAGTATTTT. Amino acids: CASSWGLAGLDTQYF. The gene calls are TRBV7-3 and TRBJ2-3; 13 bases line up with TRBD2. CDR1 is SGHTA and CDR2 is FQGTGA in the germline V gene. The CDR3 loop spans 15 amino acids. Losses at the gene ends were 4 bases for V and 5 bases for J; bases not matched to a gene: 3.

This rearrangement joins TRBV5-1 to TRBJ2-1; TRBD1 matches at 7 bases. CDR3 length: 15 residues. Germline CDR1 and CDR2: SGHRS and YFSETQ. J lost 3 bases, V lost 8 bases, and 11 bases had no gene match. The CDR3 sequence: CASGLGDRDYNEQFF. The DNA for the CDR3 is TGCGCCAGTGGCCTTGGAGACAGGGACTACAATGAGCAGTTCTTC.

The rearrangement uses TRBV5-1 and TRBJ2-5; D could derive from TRBD1 or TRBD2 (5 bases each). The V end was cut by 4 bases, the J end by 5 bases, with 15 bases between. This CDR3 has 14 amino acids. CDR1 and CDR2 (germline): SGHRS, YFSETQ. The CDR3 DNA reads as TGCGCCAGCAGCCCCCCTCCAGAGGGGGAGACCCAGTACTTC. It codes for CASSPPPEGETQYF.

This clonotype was counted once. V and J are TRBV27 and TRBJ2-7; TRBD1 might be the D (7 bases). Germline-derived CDR1 and CDR2 are MNHEY and SMNVEV (reference sequence). The CDR3 totals 16 residues. The ends were cut back, 7 bases at V and 0 bases at J, with 19 bases in the middle. The CDR3 loop is CASITRGAGSSYEQYF. CDR3 DNA sequence: TGTGCCAGCATCACCAGGGGGGCGGGTTCCTCCTACGAGCAGTACTTC.

This chain joins TRBV6-4 and TRBJ1-4, with TRBD1 as a possible D gene (6 bases). This CDR3 comprises 15 residues. Per the germline V gene, CDR1 is MRHNA and CDR2 is SNTAGT. Trimming took 5 bases from V and 8 from J, leaving 18 bases between them. The DNA of the CDR3 is TGTGCCAGCAGTAACACAGGGCTACTGAAGGAAAAACTGTTTTTT. Encoded protein: CASSNTGLLKEKLFF.

This chain joins TRBV25-1 and TRBJ2-1; no firm D call. The CDR3 totals 15 residues. V was shortened by 5 bases and J by 5 bases, with 16 bases between the two germline ends. CDR1 and CDR2 from the germline V gene are MGHDK and SYGVNS. The CDR3 sequence: CASSPESWDNNEQFF. CDR3 bases: TGTGCCAGCAGTCCAGAAAGTTGGGATAACAATGAGCAGTTCTTC. Full variable domain (missing parts from reference TRBV25-1 and TRBJ2-1): EADIYQTPRYLVIGTGKKITLECSQTMGHDKMYWYQQDPGMELHLIHYSYGVNSTEKGDLSSESTVSRIRTEHFPLTLESARPSHTSQYLCASSPESWDNNEQFFGPGTRLTVL.

This clonotype was found a few times. The V call is TRBV28, the J call TRBJ2-5, with a possible D match to TRBD1 (5 bases). Trimming shortened V by 6 bases and J by 3 bases, and 14 bases separated the two germline ends. Germline V lookup: CDR1 MDHEN, CDR2 SYDVKM. The CDR3 loop spans 14 amino acids. The CDR3 sequence: CASRKDQGKETQYF. The CDR3 DNA reads TGTGCCAGCAGGAAAGATCAGGGAAAAGAGACCCAGTACTTC.

This clonotype was observed a handful of times. The V gene is TRBV29-1, the J gene TRBJ1-1; D might be TRBD1 (6 bases). This CDR3 is 13 amino acids long. The germline CDR1 and CDR2 sequences are SQVTM and ANQGSEA. V was trimmed by 8 bases and J by 5 bases, leaving 18 bases between them. The CDR3 here is CSFEGGEGTEAFF. CDR3 DNA: TGCAGCTTCGAGGGGGGAGAGGGAACTGAAGCTTTCTTT.

The chain has TRBV7-2 and TRBJ2-7; D is unclear. Trimming pared 0 bases from V and 5 bases from J, leaving 5 bases between. The CDR3 spans 12 residues. The germline CDR1 and CDR2 sequences are SGHTA and FQGNSA. The CDR3 here is CASSLALDEQYF. CDR3 DNA sequence: TGTGCCAGCAGCTTAGCGCTCGACGAGCAGTACTTC.

The rearrangement uses TRBV24-1 and TRBJ2-2; D is undetermined. This CDR3 contains 18 residues. V was trimmed by 0 bases and J by 5 bases, leaving 18 bases between them. Germline loops: CDR1 KGHDR, CDR2 SFDVKD. The CDR3 DNA is TGTGCCACCAGTGATTTGGGGCGGCATGGGCGTGGGACCGGGGAGCTGTTTTTT. Residues: CATSDLGRHGRGTGELFF.